This T cell receptor beta chain was observed in a study of technical replicates of blood from a handful of donors. TCRdb's table, derived via immunoSEQ multiplex PCR, lists solely in-frame clones and lacks some. The table lists about 56,000 clones, just over 90% of them singletons. From germline, CDR1 is SNHLY and CDR2 FYNNEI. The CDR3 totals 18 residues. The trim removed 6 bases at V and 3 bases at J, leaving 14 bases unmatched. In its sample, this clone was seen a few times. The chain has TRBV2 and TRBJ1-4; 9 bases map to TRBD1. This TCR derives from a human donor in good health. Some clones in this sample may be carry-over from other donors' samples. Sequenced: PBMCs. The CDR3 reads CASSVRDRVRSSNEKLFF. The CDR3 DNA is TGTGCCAGCAGCGTCCGGGACAGGGTCAGGTCGTCTAATGAAAAACTGTTTTTT.